These T cell receptor beta chains were read from a single sample in a study of a mutant IDH1 vaccine in newly diagnosed glioma. Data came from immunoSEQ multiplex PCR; TCRdb stores just in-frame clones and leaves some out. The sample lists 110,000 or so clones; about 90% were seen once. Antigens for these TCRs are unknown. Specimen: PBMCs, collected from a glioma patient whose treatment included an IDH1 peptide vaccine. The receptors come from a woman aged 45-59 years with glioma. Each CDR3 is given with its conserved first and last residue. Fields, in order: clone size, V gene, J gene, D gene, CDR3 DNA, CDR3 protein. The D gene is left open where the match is weak. Expanded clones are given a class, and other clones once, few, many or no size at all.

>.|TRBV19|TRBJ1-5|TRBD1
TGTGCCAGTAGTTTCCGGGACAGGGGGAATCAGCCCCAGCATTTT
CASSFRDRGNQPQHF
>.|TRBV6-6|TRBJ1-1|.
TGTGCCAGCTCGGCCCGGGACTGGGACACTGAAGCTTTCTTT
CASSARDWDTEAFF
>.|TRBV5-1|TRBJ1-1|.
TGCGCCAGCAGCGACCCAGAGAACACTGAAGCTTTCTTT
CASSDPENTEAFF
>.|TRBV6-6|TRBJ2-3|.
TGTGCCAGCGGTTTTGGAGGGACCACCGAAGATACGCAGTATTTT
CASGFGGTTEDTQYF
>once|TRBV6-1|TRBJ2-7|.
TGTGCCAGCAGTGAATTAGGAATCTCCGAGCAGTACTTC
CASSELGISEQYF
>.|TRBV27|TRBJ2-1|.
TGTGCCAGCAGTTCCCAAGGGGGGGGCAGATCTTTCAATGAGCAGTTCTTC
CASSSQGGGRSFNEQFF
>.|TRBV6-5|TRBJ1-1|TRBD1
TGTGCCAGCAGTACAGGGGTAAACACTGAAGCTTTCTTT
CASSTGVNTEAFF
>.|TRBV7-6|TRBJ2-7|TRBD1
TGTGCCAGCAGCTCAGGACAGGGCCCGACCTACGAGCAGTACTTC
CASSSGQGPTYEQYF
>.|TRBV4-1|TRBJ2-5|.
TGCGCCAGCAGCCAAAGTGGGGGGCTCGGGGGTCCGACCCAGTACTTC
CASSQSGGLGGPTQYF
>.|TRBV6-5|TRBJ2-7|.
TGTGCCAGCAGTTACTCGGGGGGATCCTACGAGCAGTACTTC
CASSYSGGSYEQYF
>.|TRBV5-6|TRBJ2-7|TRBD2
TGTGCCAGCAGCTTAGTCGCTAGCGGGAGTGCGGGACGCGAGCAGTACTTC
CASSLVASGSAGREQYF
>.|TRBV15|TRBJ2-1|.
TGTGCCACCAGCAGAGTCAGGGCAGATCGTAATGAGCAGTTCTTC
CATSRVRADRNEQFF
>.|TRBV5-1|TRBJ1-2|TRBD1
TGCGCCAGCAGCAGCGGACAGGGGGTAGCCTATGGCTACACCTTC
CASSSGQGVAYGYTF
>.|TRBV10-3|TRBJ1-2|TRBD1
TGTGCCATCAGTGAGTCGGGGGACAGGGACTATGGCTACACCTTC
CAISESGDRDYGYTF
>.|TRBV27|TRBJ1-2|.
TGTGCCAGCAGTTTATTGGCCGGAACCGGCTATGGCTACACCTTC
CASSLLAGTGYGYTF
>.|TRBV28|TRBJ2-5|TRBD2
TGTGCCAGCAGTACTCCGGGACTAGAAGAGACCCAGTACTTC
CASSTPGLEETQYF
>.|TRBV6-5|TRBJ1-4|TRBD1
TGTGCCAGCAGTTACGCGGGACAGAGATATGAAAAACTGTTTTTT
CASSYAGQRYEKLFF
>once|TRBV18|TRBJ1-5|.
TGTGCCAGCTCATGGACGGATAGCAATCAGCCCCAGCATTTT
CASSWTDSNQPQHF
>.|TRBV7-9|TRBJ2-7|.
TGTGCCAGCAGCTTGGCTGGATCCTACGAGCAGTACTTC
CASSLAGSYEQYF
>.|TRBV19|TRBJ2-5|TRBD2
TGTGCCAGTAGCCTCATAAGCGGGGGAGGTCTCCAAGAGACCCAGTACTTC
CASSLISGGGLQETQYF
>.|TRBV28|TRBJ1-3|.
TGTGCCAGCAGTTTAAGTACAGTTGGAAACACCATATATTTT
CASSLSTVGNTIYF
>.|TRBV19|TRBJ1-5|.
TGTGCCAGTTCTTTCTTCGTCGGGCCCCAGCATTTT
CASSFFVGPQHF
>.|TRBV6-1|TRBJ1-2|.
TGTGCCACCACCGGAAACTATGGCTACACCTTC
CATTGNYGYTF
>.|TRBV30|TRBJ2-1|TRBD2
TGTGCCTGGAGTGTGGGGGGGAGCTCCTACAATGAGCAGTTCTTC
CAWSVGGSSYNEQFF
>.|TRBV5-1|TRBJ2-5|.
TGCGCCAGCAGCTTACAGGTCCAAGAGACCCAGTACTTC
CASSLQVQETQYF
>.|TRBV6-5|TRBJ2-5|TRBD1
TGTGCCAGCAGTTACTCTCAAGGGGGCACGGAGACCCAGTACTTC
CASSYSQGGTETQYF
>.|TRBV28|TRBJ1-1|.
TGTGCCAGCAGCATCCCCGGGAACACTGAAGCTTTCTTT
CASSIPGNTEAFF
>.|TRBV5-4|TRBJ2-7|TRBD2
TGTGCCAGCAGCTCGCGGACTAGCAGTGCCTACGAGCAGTACTTC
CASSSRTSSAYEQYF
>.|TRBV5-1|TRBJ1-4|TRBD1
TGCGCCAGCAGCCGGGACAGGGCCGAGGAAAAACTGTTTTTT
CASSRDRAEEKLFF
>.|TRBV5-1|TRBJ2-5|.
TGCGCCAGCAGCCCGGCGGGGACTCAAGAGACCCAGTACTTC
CASSPAGTQETQYF
>.|TRBV19|TRBJ2-1|.
TGTGCCAGTGGGGACATTCTTCTTCATGAGCAGTTCTTC
CASGDILLHEQFF
>.|TRBV5-4|TRBJ1-1|.
TGTGCCAGCAGCTTGTATGGGGCGGGGAACACTGAAGCTTTCTTT
CASSLYGAGNTEAFF
>once|TRBV6-1|TRBJ1-5|.
TGTGCCAGCAGTGGGGGACCCAATCAGCCCCAGCATTTT
CASSGGPNQPQHF
>.|TRBV18|TRBJ2-1|TRBD2
TGTGCCAGCTCACCCCAACTAGGGCGGGAGCTCTACAATGAGCAGTTCTTC
CASSPQLGRELYNEQFF
>.|TRBV19|TRBJ1-4|TRBD1
TGTGCCAGTAGTATAACAGGGGCAGGTGAAAAACTGTTTTTT
CASSITGAGEKLFF
>.|TRBV5-1|TRBJ2-2|.
TGCGCCAGCATTGGGACACCCCTGGACACCGGGGAGCTGTTTTTT
CASIGTPLDTGELFF
>.|TRBV18|TRBJ1-2|TRBD1
TGTGCCAGCTCACCGGAGGGACAGGGAAGTGGCTACACCTTC
CASSPEGQGSGYTF
>.|TRBV28|TRBJ1-1|TRBD1
TGTGCCAGCACTCAAATACAGGGGAGTAGGGCTGAAGCTTTCTTT
CASTQIQGSRAEAFF
>.|TRBV5-1|TRBJ2-1|.
TGCGCCAGCAGCTTGGGGGGTGAGCAGTTCTTC
CASSLGGEQFF
>.|TRBV5-1|TRBJ2-2|.
TGCGCCAGCAGCATCGGACAAACGAACACCGGGGAGCTGTTTTTT
CASSIGQTNTGELFF
>.|TRBV5-4|TRBJ1-1|.
TGTGCCAGCAGCTTGTTGCGGGGGGGTTTGAACACTGAAGCTTTCTTT
CASSLLRGGLNTEAFF
>.|TRBV5-6|TRBJ2-1|.
TGTGCCAGCAGCTTGGGGGGCGGACCTTACAATGAGCAGTTCTTC
CASSLGGGPYNEQFF
>.|TRBV28|TRBJ2-7|TRBD2
TGTGCCAGCAGTCCCGCGGGGGGAGGCAACTACTACGAGCAGTACTTC
CASSPAGGGNYYEQYF
>.|TRBV30|TRBJ2-2|TRBD2
TGTGCCTGGAGTGCGGTAGCGGGATGGACCGGGGAGCTGTTTTTT
CAWSAVAGWTGELFF
>.|TRBV28|TRBJ1-5|.
TGTGCCAGCAGTGTGGGACGGTCGGATCAGCCCCAGCATTTT
CASSVGRSDQPQHF
>.|TRBV2|TRBJ1-1|.
TGTGCCAGCAGTGAAACGCGACAGCACACTGAAGCTTTCTTT
CASSETRQHTEAFF
>once|TRBV19|TRBJ1-4|.
TGTGCCAGTAACGGAGGGGGGCTAGGCGAAAAACTGTTTTTT
CASNGGGLGEKLFF
>.|TRBV6-5|TRBJ1-1|TRBD1
TGTGCCAGCAGCCTACCCAGGGGGCGGGAAACTGAAGCTTTCTTT
CASSLPRGRETEAFF
>.|TRBV30|TRBJ2-3|TRBD1
TGTGCCTGGAGTGTGGGACAGGGATATACGCAGTATTTT
CAWSVGQGYTQYF
>.|TRBV7-9|TRBJ2-7|.
TGTGCCAGCAGCTTAGACAGGTGGGGTAGCGAGCAGTACTTC
CASSLDRWGSEQYF
>few|TRBV27|TRBJ1-6|.
TGTGCCAGCAGTTTATCGTCCCGAAGGGATTCACCCCTCCACTTT
CASSLSSRRDSPLHF
>.|TRBV4-1|TRBJ1-3|.
TGCGCCAGCAGCCAAGATCCCCAAGGGGGTGAGGGAAACACCATATATTTT
CASSQDPQGGEGNTIYF
>.|TRBV7-9|TRBJ1-1|.
TGTGCCAGCAGCTTAACTCCCAGGGTGGGGGAGAACACTGAAGCTTTCTTT
CASSLTPRVGENTEAFF
>.|TRBV7-8|TRBJ1-4|.
TGTGCCAGCAGCTTAGCAACAACTAATGAAAAACTGTTTTTT
CASSLATTNEKLFF
>.|TRBV5-1|TRBJ2-1|TRBD2
TGCGCCAGCAGCTTGGATTTAGCGGGGTACAATGAGCAGTTCTTC
CASSLDLAGYNEQFF